This T cell receptor (beta chain) was recovered during a study of T cell changes during pregnancy in multiple sclerosis (dated by TCRdb to about 2019). Describing the broader study: The study looked at changes in the T cell repertoire across pregnancy in women with multiple sclerosis.

CDR1 and CDR2, looked up from the germline V gene, are MDHEN and SYDVKM. Its CDR3 holds 14 amino acids, cysteine through phenylalanine. Here the CDR3 DNA is all that survives: 42 bases in frame from base 1. V trim: 7 bases; J trim: 0 bases; unmatched bases: 6. Worth noting for this clone: No cognate antigen has been identified for it. No clone much larger than this one lies a single base away; base qualities are absent.

Library creation used the immunoSEQ multiplex PCR assay. TCRdb stores this immuneACCESS table with in-frame sequences only. Part of the clones is absent; in the studies checked, under half of the shortfall reflects unresolved V genes, and no reason is known for the rest. A total of approximately 40,000 clones appear in this sample, roughly 90% of them only once. The ten most abundant clones make up just over 5.5% of the sample. This receptor chain uses TRBV28 and TRBJ2-7; the junction holds 7 bases that match TRBD1. This sequence originates from a female donor with multiple sclerosis, enrolled in a pregnancy study. The specimen comprised CD8+ T cells from peripheral blood mononuclear cells, sampled in the third trimester of pregnancy. The CDR3 loop reads CASNRGVSSYEQYF. The nucleotide sequence is given as TGTGCCAGCAACAGGGGAGTAAGCTCCTACGAGCAGTACTTC. With all but the CDR3 taken from the reference TRBV28 and TRBJ2-7 genes, the full variable domain is: DVKVTQSSRYLVKRTGEKVFLECVQDMDHENMFWYRQDPGLGLRLIYFSYDVKMKEKGDIPEGYSVSREKKERFSLILESASTNQTSMYLCASNRGVSSYEQYFGPGTRLTVT.